Listed below are T cell receptor beta chains from one sample, sequenced in a study of blood T cell repertoires in COVID-19. Some clones are missing from TCRdb's copy, which holds only in-frame ones; the method was immunoSEQ multiplex PCR. The data contain some 270,000 clones, about nine tenths of them seen just once; the ten biggest clones take up approximately 2.2%. The sequencing sample was made of peripheral blood. The source is a man over 45 with acute or convalescent COVID-19. Both conserved end residues are part of each CDR3. D genes are given only for firm matches. Not all rows give a size; the values are once, few, many and, for expanded clones, a class.

>.|TRBJ1-3|TRBV18|16|.
CASSPSPQGSGNTIYF
TGTGCCAGCTCACCATCCCCCCAGGGCTCTGGAAACACCATATATTTT
>.|TRBJ2-3|TRBV7-7|15|.
CASSLARDTTDTQYF
TGTGCTAGCAGCTTAGCGAGGGATACCACAGATACGCAGTATTTT
>.|TRBJ2-5|TRBV6-5|15|.
CASSYSGGEWETQYF
TGTGCCAGCAGTTACAGTGGGGGCGAGTGGGAGACCCAGTACTTC
>.|TRBJ2-4|TRBV6-4|13|.
CASSDLAKNIQYF
TGTGCCAGCAGTGATCTAGCCAAAAACATTCAGTACTTC
>.|TRBJ1-4|TRBV6-1|13|TRBD1
CASSDRGLVKLFF
TGTGCCAGCAGTGACAGGGGGCTCGTAAAACTGTTTTTT
>once|TRBJ2-3|TRBV9|12|.
CASKSDGETQYF
TGTGCCAGCAAGTCGGACGGGGAAACGCAGTATTTT
>.|TRBJ1-4|TRBV6-5|13|.
CASSTVSNEKLFF
TGTGCCAGCAGTACCGTTAGCAATGAAAAACTGTTTTTT
>.|TRBJ2-7|TRBV6-5|13|TRBD1
CASRSTGTYEQYF
TGTGCCAGCAGGTCGACAGGGACCTACGAGCAGTACTTC
>.|TRBJ2-3|TRBV10-1|14|.
CASSEGTSTDTQYF
TGCGCCAGCAGTGAGGGGACTAGCACAGATACGCAGTATTTT
>.|TRBJ2-1|TRBV27|15|TRBD2
CASSLWPSGGYEQFF
TGTGCCAGCAGTTTATGGCCTAGCGGGGGTTATGAGCAGTTCTTC
>.|TRBJ1-1|TRBV19|13|.
CASSIEGRGEAFF
TGTGCCAGTAGTATAGAAGGCCGGGGTGAAGCTTTCTTT
>.|TRBJ2-5|TRBV2|13|.
CASSPITRETQYF
TGTGCCAGCAGCCCAATAACTCGGGAGACCCAGTACTTC
>once|TRBJ2-5|TRBV5-1|16|TRBD1
CASTRPGQGRMETQYF
TGCGCCAGCACAAGACCGGGACAGGGGCGAATGGAGACCCAGTACTTC
>.|TRBJ1-1|TRBV19|15|.
CASSTGVQPNTEAFF
TGTGCCAGTAGCACAGGAGTGCAGCCGAACACTGAAGCTTTCTTT
>.|TRBJ1-2|TRBV5-1|14|.
CASSSMTANYGYTF
TGCGCCAGCAGCTCGATGACAGCTAACTATGGCTACACCTTC
>.|TRBJ2-2|TRBV9|17|TRBD1
CASSANRQGTNTGELFF
TGTGCCAGCAGCGCTAATAGACAGGGTACGAACACCGGGGAGCTGTTTTTT
>.|TRBJ2-6|TRBV5-1|17|.
CASSLVEGARGANVLTF
TGCGCCAGCAGCTTGGTGGAGGGGGCGCGAGGGGCCAACGTCCTGACTTTC
>few|TRBJ1-1|TRBV2|11|.
CASGEYTEAFF
TGTGCCTCGGGGGAGTATACTGAAGCTTTCTTT
>.|TRBJ2-7|TRBV2|14|.
CASNGVYSSYEQYF
TGTGCCAGCAATGGAGTCTATTCCTCCTACGAGCAGTACTTC
>.|TRBJ2-7|TRBV29-1|14|.
CSVSAAPGAYEQYF
TGCAGCGTGTCGGCCGCCCCGGGGGCCTACGAGCAGTACTTC
>.|TRBJ2-1|TRBV6-5|15|TRBD1
CASSYKGGFRNEQFF
TGTGCCAGCAGTTACAAAGGGGGCTTTAGAAATGAGCAGTTCTTC
>.|TRBJ1-5|TRBV23-1|14|.
CASSEPGSNQPQHF
TGCGCCAGCAGTGAACCCGGGAGCAATCAGCCCCAGCATTTT
>few|TRBJ2-1|TRBV7-9|15|.
CASSLSPPSYNEQFF
TGTGCCAGCAGCTTAAGTCCGCCGAGCTACAATGAGCAGTTCTTC
>.|TRBJ2-7|TRBV13|16|TRBD2
CASSLRGSGGAWEQYF
TGTGCCAGCAGCTTAAGAGGGAGCGGGGGGGCCTGGGAGCAGTACTTC
>.|TRBJ2-7|TRBV10-3|13|.
CAISVGDNYEQYF
TGTGCCATCAGTGTGGGGGACAACTACGAGCAGTACTTC
>.|TRBJ1-1|TRBV7-3|13|.
CASSLLMNTEAFF
TGTGCCAGCAGCTTATTAATGAACACTGAAGCTTTCTTT
>.|TRBJ2-5|TRBV5-1|18|TRBD2
CASSFGATSGGSQETQYF
TGCGCCAGCAGCTTTGGGGCGACTAGCGGGGGTTCGCAAGAGACCCAGTACTTC
>.|TRBJ2-3|TRBV11-3|14|.
CASSLGGGTDTQYF
TGTGCCAGCAGCTTAGGGGGAGGCACAGATACGCAGTATTTT
>.|TRBJ2-7|TRBV25-1|14|.
CASSVGRGGGEQYF
TGTGCCAGCAGTGTCGGAAGAGGGGGTGGCGAGCAGTACTTC
>.|TRBJ1-2|TRBV9|13|TRBD1
CASSPGQVYGYTF
TGTGCCAGCAGCCCGGGACAGGTCTATGGCTACACCTTC
>.|TRBJ1-1|TRBV6-5|13|.
CASSYLGDTEAFF
TGTGCCAGCAGTTACCTTGGAGACACTGAAGCTTTCTTT
>.|TRBJ1-1|TRBV13|13|.
CASSLDGYTEAFF
TGTGCCAGCAGCTTAGACGGGTACACTGAAGCTTTCTTT
>.|TRBJ2-1|TRBV9|12|TRBD1
CASSADRGREFF
TGTGCCAGCAGCGCAGACAGGGGGCGGGAGTTCTTC
>.|TRBJ2-5|TRBV19|15|TRBD1
CASSIGTGASRTQYF
TGTGCCAGTAGTATCGGGACAGGGGCGAGTAGGACCCAGTACTTC
>.|TRBJ2-7|TRBV6-5|12|.
CATQGGSYEQYF
TGTGCCACCCAAGGGGGCTCCTACGAGCAGTACTTC
>.|TRBJ1-2|TRBV14|14|.
CASSRGRANYGYTF
TGTGCCAGCAGCCGTGGCAGGGCTAACTATGGCTACACCTTC
>.|TRBJ1-2|TRBV10-2|15|.
CASSETQGRVNGYTF
TGCGCCAGCAGTGAGACCCAGGGTCGGGTAAATGGCTACACCTTC
>once|TRBJ1-2|TRBV7-9|17|.
CASSHPASGEPNYGYTF
TGTGCCAGCAGCCACCCGGCCTCAGGGGAGCCGAACTATGGCTACACCTTC
>.|TRBJ2-5|TRBV11-3|13|.
CASSPTGQETQYF
TGTGCCAGCAGCCCCACGGGGCAAGAGACCCAGTACTTC
>.|TRBJ2-1|TRBV7-3|16|TRBD2
CASSLNSAGGANEQFF
TGTGCCAGCAGCTTAAATTCCGCCGGGGGGGCGAATGAGCAGTTCTTC
>.|TRBJ2-1|TRBV9|15|TRBD2
CASSVGSGGRHEQFF
TGTGCCAGCAGCGTAGGTAGCGGGGGGCGCCATGAGCAGTTCTTC
>.|TRBJ1-5|TRBV7-2|13|.
CASSLGGRQPQHF
TGTGCCAGCAGCTTAGGGGGGCGGCAGCCCCAGCATTTT
>once|TRBJ1-2|TRBV6-5|16|.
CASSYSGVTLGYGYTF
TGTGCCAGCAGTTACTCTGGAGTAACTTTAGGTTATGGCTACACCTTC
>.|TRBJ2-3|TRBV2|14|TRBD2
CASRLAESTDTQYF
TGTGCCAGCAGACTAGCGGAAAGCACAGATACGCAGTATTTT
>.|TRBJ2-1|TRBV5-6|14|TRBD2
CASSLRVAGGLQFF
TGTGCCAGCAGCTTGAGAGTAGCGGGGGGCCTTCAGTTCTTC